A single sample is the source of the 8 T cell receptor beta chains below, sequenced in a study of blood T cell repertoires in COVID-19. Sequencing used immunoSEQ multiplex PCR; TCRdb keeps in-frame clones, though not all of them. Here the sample spans approximately 97,000 clones, 70% to 90% being singletons. What was sequenced was peripheral blood. The source is a man aged 50 or older with active COVID-19.

This clone was found a few times. The rearrangement joins TRBV12-1 to TRBJ2-7; the tabulated D call, TRBD1, remains unverified against the DNA. TRBV12-1 is shown as a pseudogene. The CDR3 spans 16 residues. The CDR3 spells CASSTLRGQGVIVQYF. CDR3 sequence (DNA): TGTGCCAGCAGCACCCTCCGAGGACAGGGAGTAATCGTCCAGTACTTC.

The J gene is TRBJ1-2, the V gene TRBV7-9, with no clear D. V gave up 3 bases and J gave up 6 bases, with 20 bases separating them. CDR1 is SEHNR and CDR2 is FQNEAQ in the germline V gene (reference sequence). The length of the CDR3 is 16 residues. The CDR3 region is CASSLSAASLINGYTF. The CDR3 DNA reads TGTGCCAGCAGCTTGTCCGCAGCGTCCCTAATAAATGGCTACACCTTC.

This chain joins TRBV2 and TRBJ1-2, with a possible D match to TRBD1 (6 bases). Trimming removed 0 bases at V and 0 bases at J, with 14 bases between. Germline CDR1 reads SNHLY; CDR2 reads FYNNEI. This CDR3 region has 17 residues. The CDR3 DNA sequence: TGTGCCAGCAGTGAAGCTGCAGGGGTGCTGACTAACTATGGCTACACCTTC. Its translation is CASSEAAGVLTNYGYTF. The whole variable domain, filled in from reference TRBV2 and TRBJ1-2, reads EPEVTQTPSHQVTQMGQEVILRCVPISNHLYFYWYRQILGQKVEFLVSFYNNEISEKSEIFDDQFSVERPDGSNFTLKIRSTKLEDSAMYFCASSEAAGVLTNYGYTFGSGTRLTVV.

This clone was found a few times. The V gene is TRBV7-2, the J gene TRBJ1-5; D gene uncertain. The CDR3 has 13 amino acids. CDR1 is SGHTA and CDR2 is FQGNSA in the germline V gene. V dropped 5 bases and J dropped 7 bases, with 12 bases sitting between them. The CDR3 region is CASSTDTLQPQHF. CDR3 bases: TGTGCCAGCAGCACAGATACCCTACAGCCCCAGCATTTT.

The J gene is TRBJ2-2, the V gene TRBV4-2; the D gene is possibly TRBD1 (5 bases). The CDR3 is made up of 14 amino acids. The ends were cut back, 4 bases at V and 6 bases at J, with 12 bases in the middle. Germline CDR1 reads LGHNA; CDR2 reads YNFKEQ. CDR3 amino acids: CASSPWGPPGELFF. In DNA form, the CDR3 reads TGTGCCAGCAGCCCCTGGGGCCCCCCCGGGGAGCTGTTTTTT.

The chain joins TRBV23-1 to TRBJ2-1; D is uncertain. TRBV23-1 is reported as an ORF; its role is uncertain. This CDR3 has 14 residues. Trimming removed 3 bases at V and 7 bases at J, with 13 bases between. CDR3 sequence (DNA): TGCGCCAGCAGTCAGTCCTTCTACAGAAATGAGCAGTTCTTC. Protein sequence: CASSQSFYRNEQFF.

The genes are TRBV7-2 and TRBJ1-5; tentative D call: TRBD1 (6 bases). There are 16 residues in the CDR3. V lost 3 bases, J lost 10 bases, and 22 bases lay in between. Germline values: CDR1 SGHTA, CDR2 FQGNSA. CDR3 nucleotide sequence: TGTGCCAGCAGCTTGGGTTCGGGGGGACAACAACAACCCCAGCATTTT. This codes for CASSLGSGGQQQPQHF.

This clone was counted between two and nine times. The chain employs TRBV7-9 and TRBJ2-6, with D hard to call. Trimming took off 9 bases at V and 0 bases at J, with 9 bases between the two ends. Germline V gene data show CDR1 as SEHNR and CDR2 as FQNEAQ (reference sequence). There are 14 residues in the CDR3. The CDR3 here is CASLKPSGANVLTF. The DNA for the CDR3 is TGTGCCAGTCTAAAACCCTCTGGGGCCAACGTCCTGACTTTC.